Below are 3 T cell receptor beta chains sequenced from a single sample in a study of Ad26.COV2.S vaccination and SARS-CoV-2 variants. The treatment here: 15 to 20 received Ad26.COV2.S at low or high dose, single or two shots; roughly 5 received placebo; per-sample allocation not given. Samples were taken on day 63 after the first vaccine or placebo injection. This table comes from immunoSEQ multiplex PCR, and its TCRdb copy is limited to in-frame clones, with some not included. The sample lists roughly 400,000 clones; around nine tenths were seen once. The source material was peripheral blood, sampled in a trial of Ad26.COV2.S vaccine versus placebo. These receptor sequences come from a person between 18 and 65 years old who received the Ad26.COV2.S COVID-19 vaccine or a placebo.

This chain's CDR3 is CASRGAGPTGSPLHF. The CDR3 DNA reads as TGTGCCAGTAGGGGCGCGGGTCCGACCGGTTCACCCCTCCACTTT. V and J are TRBV19 and TRBJ1-6, with no clear D. The CDR3 has 15 residues. Germline CDR1 reads LNHDA; CDR2 reads SQIVND (reference sequence). V lost 6 bases and J 9 bases, leaving 18 bases between the germline ends.

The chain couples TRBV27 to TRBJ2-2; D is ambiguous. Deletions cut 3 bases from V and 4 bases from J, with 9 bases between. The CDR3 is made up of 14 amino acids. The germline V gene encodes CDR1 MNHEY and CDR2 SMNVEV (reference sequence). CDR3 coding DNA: TGTGCCAGCAGTTTCCGGCAGGCCACCGGGGAGCTGTTTTTT. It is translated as CASSFRQATGELFF.

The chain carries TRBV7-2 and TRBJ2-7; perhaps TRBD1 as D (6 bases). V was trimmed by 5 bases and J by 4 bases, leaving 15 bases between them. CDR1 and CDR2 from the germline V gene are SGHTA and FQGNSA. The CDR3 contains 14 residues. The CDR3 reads CASSPTGFRYEQYF. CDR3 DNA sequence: TGTGCCAGCAGCCCTACAGGGTTTCGTTACGAGCAGTACTTC.